These 4 T cell receptor beta chains originate from one sample sequenced in a study of T cells after yellow fever vaccination (dated by TCRdb to about 2019). Library preparation used 5' RACE. Sequenced using an Illumina HiSeq 2500. TCRdb reprocessing: public reads trimmed at Q25 with fastp, clones called with MiXCR, in-frame beta chains kept. A single entry per CDR3 protein holds the most common genes and DNA from its merged rows. The sample table holds around 610,000 distinct CDR3 sequences, of which about 13% were seen once. The ten largest account for over 11% of the sample. The treatment or condition label corresponds to: live attenuated yellow fever vaccine strain. The sample in question was PBMCs, obtained on the day of the yellow fever booster vaccination. These receptors came from a man aged 25-45 years who received the YFV17D yellow fever vaccine.

This clonotype was found a few times. The rearrangement uses TRBV7-2 and TRBJ2-2; perhaps TRBD2 as D (6 bases). This CDR3 comprises 11 residues. The germline V and J ends were trimmed by 5 bases and 14 bases, with 12 bases remaining between them. CDR1 SGHTA and CDR2 FQGNSA come from the germline V gene. CDR3 protein: CASSPRGLLFF. The DNA for the CDR3 is TGTGCCAGCAGCCCGCGGGGTTTACTGTTTTTT.

Here the CDR3 reads CASSALEETQYF. DNA of the CDR3: TGTGCCAGCAGCGCCCTGGAGGAGACCCAGTACTTC. The chain carries TRBV9 and TRBJ2-5; D is unclear. Germline V gene lookup returns CDR1 SGDLS and CDR2 YYNGEE. CDR3 length: 12 amino acids. V was clipped by 3 bases and J by 5 bases, with 8 bases between them.

V gene TRBV19 combines with J gene TRBJ2-6; no reliable D call. The V end was cut by 7 bases, the J end by 0 bases, with 4 bases between. The CDR3 runs to 13 residues. Germline lookup yields CDR1 LNHDA and CDR2 SQIVND (reference sequence). The CDR3 here is CASILSGANVLTF. CDR3 nucleotide sequence: TGTGCCAGTATACTCTCTGGGGCCAACGTCCTGACTTTC.

The V and J genes are TRBV7-8 and TRBJ2-1; D is unclear. Per germline, CDR1 SGHVS and CDR2 FQNEAQ. Trimming left V 4 bases short and J 8 bases short, with 9 bases between. This CDR3 has 12 amino acids. The CDR3 bases are TGTGCCAGCAGCTCAGAGAAGTATGAGCAGTTCTTC. Its protein product is CASSSEKYEQFF. The entire variable domain, with the rest obtained from reference TRBV7-8 and TRBJ2-1, is as follows: GAGVSQSPRYKVAKRGQDVALRCDPISGHVSLFWYQQALGQGPEFLTYFQNEAQLDKSGLPSDRFFAERPEGSVSTLKIQRTQQEDSAVYLCASSSEKYEQFFGPGTRLTVL.